These 14 T cell receptor beta chains were sequenced from one sample in a study of T cell responses to AZD1222 COVID-19 vaccine. Sequencing used immunoSEQ multiplex PCR; TCRdb keeps in-frame clones, though not all of them. The sample lists 130,000 to 150,000 clones; about 86% were seen once. The sequencing here drew on peripheral blood, taken 28 days after the second AZD1222 dose. The receptors shown here come from an adult who received the AZD1222 COVID-19 vaccine.

This chain connects TRBV9 to TRBJ2-2; no reliable D call. The germline V and J ends were trimmed by 0 bases and 8 bases, with 2 bases remaining between them. CDR1 is SGDLS and CDR2 is YYNGEE in the germline V gene. The CDR3 spans 11 residues. The DNA for the CDR3 is TGTGCCAGCAGCGTAGGGGGGGAGCTGTTTTTT. Its protein is CASSVGGELFF.

This chain uses TRBV4-1 with TRBJ1-6, with no clear D. CDR3 size: 15 residues. V was pared by 1 base and J by 7 bases, with 11 bases between. Germline V CDR1 and CDR2: MGHRA, YSYEKL. The CDR3 loop is CASSQGGLFNSPLHF. CDR3 sequence (DNA): TGCGCCAGCAGCCAAGGAGGACTCTTCAATTCACCCCTCCACTTT.

The chain links TRBV5-1 to TRBJ1-1; TRBD1 agrees at 8 bases. V was clipped by 4 bases and J by 3 bases; unmatched bases: 5. Per germline, CDR1 SGHRS and CDR2 YFSETQ. The CDR3 runs to 14 residues. CDR3 bases: TGCGCCAGCAGCCTACAGGGGGAAGACACTGAAGCTTTCTTT. It is translated as CASSLQGEDTEAFF.

This clone turned up a few times. The J gene is TRBJ1-2, the V gene TRBV28; D is unresolved. The V gene lost 5 bases and the J gene lost 5 bases, with 6 bases spanning the gap. CDR3 size: 11 residues. In germline, CDR1 is MDHEN, CDR2 SYDVKM. The CDR3 nucleotides are TGTGCCAGCAGTGAAGCATATGGCTACACCTTC. This encodes CASSEAYGYTF.

The CDR3 protein is CASSPSPVSRAYF. As DNA, the CDR3 is TGCGCCAGCAGCCCCAGCCCTGTGAGTAGGGCGTACTTC. The rearrangement uses TRBV4-1 and TRBJ2-7; D gene uncertain. Germline V gene sequence: CDR1 MGHRA, CDR2 YSYEKL. Trimming pared 4 bases from V and 12 bases from J, leaving 19 bases between. The CDR3 runs to 13 residues.

V is TRBV7-6 and J is TRBJ1-4, with D possibly matching TRBD1 (5 bases). The CDR3 contains 15 residues. The germline gives CDR1 SGHVS, CDR2 FNYEAQ. Deletions cut 5 bases from V and 8 bases from J, with 18 bases between. The CDR3 coding sequence is TGTGCCAGCAGCGCCGAATCCGGGGGTGGCGAAAAACTGTTTTTT. Amino acids: CASSAESGGGEKLFF.

The chain links TRBV28 to TRBJ1-1; D is ambiguous. Trimming removed 3 bases from V and 0 bases from J, with 8 bases in between. Germline CDR1 and CDR2: MDHEN and SYDVKM. The CDR3 runs to 14 residues. The CDR3 spells CASSFRPLNTEAFF. In DNA form, the CDR3 reads TGTGCCAGCAGTTTTAGGCCGCTGAACACTGAAGCTTTCTTT.

The chain uses TRBV10-1 and TRBJ2-3; D is undetermined. The ends were cut back, 3 bases at V and 0 bases at J, with 7 bases in the middle. CDR1 is WNHNN, CDR2 SYGVQD, per germline (reference sequence). This CDR3 is built from 14 residues. The CDR3 region has the DNA TGCGCCAGCAGTGACAGTCCTAGCACAGATACGCAGTATTTT. Protein product: CASSDSPSTDTQYF.

The rearrangement links TRBV7-2 to TRBJ2-3; weak D call: TRBD2 (6 bases). CDR1 and CDR2 (germline): SGHTA, FQGNSA. The CDR3 sequence is 14 residues long. V was shortened by 5 bases and J by 6 bases, with 15 bases between the two germline ends. The CDR3 DNA is TGTGCCAGCAGCACGAACGGGGGTGGGGATACGCAGTATTTT. Protein sequence: CASSTNGGGDTQYF.

J is TRBJ2-3 and V is TRBV29-1; TRBD1 or TRBD2 may be the D gene (5 bases each). The CDR3 has 13 residues. Germline V gene lookup returns CDR1 SQVTM and CDR2 ANQGSEA. Between the trimmed V and J ends, which lost 7 bases and 5 bases, there was a span of 16 bases. CDR3 loop: CSAPEGQGDTQYF. The CDR3 bases are TGCAGCGCCCCCGAGGGGCAGGGAGATACGCAGTATTTT.

The J gene is TRBJ1-1, the V gene TRBV19, with D possibly being TRBD1 (5 bases). The CDR3 runs to 14 residues. From germline, CDR1 is LNHDA and CDR2 SQIVND (reference sequence). V shed 2 bases and J shed 4 bases, with 11 bases lying between them. CDR3 DNA: TGTGCCAGTAGTATAACAGGCGGGTCCACTGAAGCTTTCTTT. This gives the protein CASSITGGSTEAFF.

The chain employs TRBV19 and TRBJ1-3; 12 bases are shared with TRBD1. Unmatched junction bases numbered 5, after V lost 4 bases and J lost 1 base. The germline V gene has CDR1 LNHDA and CDR2 SQIVND (reference sequence). CDR3 size: 17 residues. The CDR3 sequence: CASSRGTGGLSGNTIYF. CDR3 in DNA: TGTGCCAGTAGTAGGGGGACAGGGGGCCTTTCTGGAAACACCATATATTTT.

For the CDR3, the DNA is TGTGCCAGCAGCCTGCTACAGGGGGCCTATGGCTACACCTTC. Protein sequence: CASSLLQGAYGYTF. V and J are TRBV14 and TRBJ1-2, with 9 bases matching TRBD1. J lost 4 bases, V lost 4 bases, and 4 bases had no gene match. The CDR3 covers 14 residues. Germline assignment: CDR1 SGHDN and CDR2 FVKESK.

This chain links TRBV2 with TRBJ2-7; D ambiguous. CDR1 and CDR2 (germline): SNHLY, FYNNEI. Trimming cost V 4 bases and J 2 bases, with 6 bases left between them. The CDR3 runs to 12 residues. For the CDR3, the DNA is TGTGCCAGCAGTGGTAACGCCTACGAGCAGTACTTC. Its protein product is CASSGNAYEQYF.